These 14 T cell receptor beta chains were all obtained from the same sample, sequenced in a study of memory CD4+ T cells and cytomegalovirus serostatus. Only in-frame clones appear in the TCRdb table, and some are missing; sequencing was by immunoSEQ multiplex PCR. The sample holds 50,000 to 75,000 clones, 75% to 90% seen once. The sort gate was single viable CD3+CD4+CD8-CD45RO+ cells for memory CD4+ T cells. The sequenced material came from memory CD4+ T cells from blood. The receptors shown here come from an adult in good health and CMV-seronegative.

The gene calls are TRBV30 and TRBJ2-7; TRBD1 might be the D (5 bases). Per germline, CDR1 GTSNPN and CDR2 SVGIG (reference sequence). CDR3 length equals 17 residues. The V and J ends lost 0 bases and 0 bases respectively, with 18 bases between them. The CDR3: CAWSVNGHGRISYEQYF. The DNA for the CDR3 is TGTGCCTGGAGTGTGAACGGACATGGAAGAATCTCCTACGAGCAGTACTTC.

The chain has TRBV30 and TRBJ2-2, with unresolved D. This CDR3 has 14 residues. Germline V gene lookup returns CDR1 GTSNPN and CDR2 SVGIG (reference sequence). Trimming left V 5 bases short and J 2 bases short, with 12 bases between. The CDR3 loop reads CAWLPGPNTGELFF. CDR3 coding DNA: TGTGCCTGGCTACCGGGCCCTAACACCGGGGAGCTGTTTTTT.

This clone was counted between two and nine times. The genes are TRBV7-3 and TRBJ2-1; D is unresolved. The germline V gene encodes CDR1 SGHTA and CDR2 FQGTGA. This CDR3 is built from 17 residues. The V end lost 5 bases, the J end lost 6 bases, and 23 bases lay between the germline ends. In DNA, the CDR3 is TGTGCCAGCAGCCCCCCACCAGGCCACGCACGGGCCAATGAGCAGTTCTTC. It is translated as CASSPPPGHARANEQFF. The variable domain in full, completed from reference TRBV7-3 and TRBJ2-1, reads GAGVSQTPSNKVTEKGKYVELRCDPISGHTALYWYRQSLGQGPEFLIYFQGTGAADDSGLPNDRFFAVRPEGSVSTLKIQRTERGDSAVYLCASSPPPGHARANEQFFGPGTRLTVL.

In this sample, this clone turned up a few times. The V call is TRBV5-1, the J call TRBJ2-1; possibly TRBD1 for D (5 bases). CDR3 length equals 12 residues. Germline CDR1 reads SGHRS; CDR2 reads YFSETQ. With 2 bases removed from V and 5 bases from J, the gap between germline ends came to 5 bases. The CDR3 reads CASSLQDNEQFF. CDR3 nucleotide sequence: TGCGCCAGCAGCTTACAGGACAATGAGCAGTTCTTC.

The chain joins TRBV15 to TRBJ1-2; 7 bases align to TRBD1. The CDR3 is made up of 15 amino acids. Germline V gene sequence: CDR1 LNHNV, CDR2 YYDKDF (reference sequence). The trim removed 1 base at V and 5 bases at J, leaving 7 bases unmatched. Written as DNA, the CDR3 is TGTGCCACCAGCAGAGGGACGGCACAGGGGTATGGCTACACCTTC. It yields the protein CATSRGTAQGYGYTF.

The chain has TRBV7-9 and TRBJ2-7, with TRBD1 matching 7 bases. The CDR3 has 13 residues. V shed 1 base and J 7 bases; nucleotides not matched to a gene: 4. Germline CDR1 and CDR2: SEHNR and FQNEAQ (reference sequence). The CDR3 is CASSLGQGREQYF. The CDR3 DNA is TGTGCCAGCAGCTTAGGACAGGGCAGGGAGCAGTACTTC.

This chain links TRBV5-5 with TRBJ2-1; tentatively, D is TRBD2 (5 bases). The CDR3 runs to 15 residues. Germline CDR1 SGHKS, CDR2 YYEKEE (reference sequence). V dropped 0 bases and J dropped 0 bases, with 7 bases sitting between them. The CDR3 loop reads CASSLVTSSYNEQFF. The DNA of the CDR3 is TGTGCCAGCAGCTTGGTTACTAGCTCCTACAATGAGCAGTTCTTC.

This chain links TRBV5-1 with TRBJ1-1, with D unresolved. The germline gives CDR1 SGHRS, CDR2 YFSETQ. V lost 1 base and J lost 4, with 11 bases in between. This CDR3 region has 14 residues. CDR3 region: CASSLRAEGTEAFF. Here the CDR3 DNA reads TGCGCCAGCAGCTTGCGGGCAGAGGGCACTGAAGCTTTCTTT.

The gene calls are TRBV28 and TRBJ1-1; no clear D. The CDR3 is 11 residues long. Germline CDR1 MDHEN, CDR2 SYDVKM. Trimming pared 3 bases from V and 10 bases from J, leaving 9 bases between. The CDR3 nucleotides are TGTGCCAGCAGTTTTAAGGTGGTAGCTTTCTTT. Translated, it gives CASSFKVVAFF. Together with reference TRBV28 and TRBJ1-1, the CDR3 gives the full variable domain: DVKVTQSSRYLVKRTGEKVFLECVQDMDHENMFWYRQDPGLGLRLIYFSYDVKMKEKGDIPEGYSVSREKKERFSLILESASTNQTSMYLCASSFKVVAFFGQGTRLTVV.

The J gene is TRBJ1-2, the V gene TRBV27; D gene ambiguous. The CDR3 sequence is 11 residues long. The germline V and J ends were trimmed by 6 bases and 5 bases, with 7 bases remaining between them. Germline V gene data show CDR1 as MNHEY and CDR2 as SMNVEV (reference sequence). CDR3 DNA: TGTGCCAGCAGCCCCGGATATGGCTACACCTTC. It encodes CASSPGYGYTF.

CDR3 sequence reads: CASSGRQGANYGYTF. In DNA form, the CDR3 reads TGTGCCAGCAGTGGACGACAGGGGGCGAATTATGGCTACACCTTC. V usage is TRBV6-1 and J usage is TRBJ1-2; 10 bases map to TRBD1. Germline trimming cut 4 bases from V and 5 bases from J; bases unmatched to any gene: 7. This CDR3 has 15 residues. Germline V CDR1 and CDR2: MNHNS, SASEGT.

V gene TRBV5-4 combines with J gene TRBJ2-3; 12 nucleotides line up with TRBD2. CDR3 size: 16 residues. Trimming at V came to 2 bases and at J to 3 bases, leaving 4 bases not matched to a gene. Looked up from germline, CDR1 is SGHNT and CDR2 is YYREEE (reference sequence). CDR3 protein: CASSLRTSGETDTQYF. The DNA of the CDR3 is TGTGCCAGCAGCTTAAGGACTAGCGGGGAGACAGATACGCAGTATTTT.

The chain recombines TRBV5-4 with TRBJ2-7, with D maybe TRBD2 (6 bases). The CDR3 extends over 17 amino acids. Trimming removed 0 bases at V and 2 bases at J, with 18 bases between. Looked up from germline, CDR1 is SGHNT and CDR2 is YYREEE (reference sequence). CDR3 sequence (DNA): TGTGCCAGCAGCTTGGGAGGTAGCGGTGAAGGAACCTACGAGCAGTACTTC. It translates to CASSLGGSGEGTYEQYF.

The chain uses TRBV28 and TRBJ2-1, with D maybe TRBD2 (6 bases). The CDR3 consists of 15 residues. CDR1 MDHEN and CDR2 SYDVKM come from the germline V gene. Trimming stripped 5 bases from V and 0 bases from J, with 11 bases between. The chain's CDR3 is CASSGTSLSYNEQFF. The CDR3 DNA reads as TGTGCCAGCAGTGGCACTAGCCTCTCCTACAATGAGCAGTTCTTC. Together with reference TRBV28 and TRBJ2-1, the CDR3 gives the full variable domain: DVKVTQSSRYLVKRTGEKVFLECVQDMDHENMFWYRQDPGLGLRLIYFSYDVKMKEKGDIPEGYSVSREKKERFSLILESASTNQTSMYLCASSGTSLSYNEQFFGPGTRLTVL.